These T cell receptor beta chains were read from a single sample in a study of post-analysis software for immune sequencing data. TCRdb used MiXCR to reprocess the PCR reads, holding one entry per CDR3 protein. The sample includes about 540,000 distinct CDR3 sequences, less than 40% of them seen just once. Specimen: blood. Every receptor here comes from a girl younger than 18 with multiple sclerosis. Both conserved end residues are part of each CDR3. Clone size is stated in some rows and not others, as once, few, many or a class when expanded.

clone_size	j_call	v_call	cdr3_aa
few	TRBJ2-1	TRBV4-2	CASSQEGGLVYNEQFF
few	TRBJ2-1	TRBV20-1	CSARKRSDRQFF
-	TRBJ1-4	TRBV5-1	CASSSSGLWEKLFF
-	TRBJ2-7	TRBV27	CASSLFQGSYEQYF
once	TRBJ2-3	TRBV5-1	CASSLEDSADTQYF
-	TRBJ2-7	TRBV29-1	CSVERGADEQYF
-	TRBJ2-1	TRBV5-1	CASSSGGVTNEQFF
few	TRBJ1-5	TRBV5-1	CASSLGRWEPQHF
-	TRBJ2-5	TRBV7-3	CASSLIRAQETQYF
-	TRBJ2-3	TRBV10-3	CAIRAGAQMSTDTQYF
-	TRBJ2-1	TRBV7-3	CASSLTTGGSYNEQFF
-	TRBJ1-6	TRBV11-2	CASSLQGTVDSPLHF
-	TRBJ2-5	TRBV5-1	CASSLGASIETQYF
-	TRBJ1-1	TRBV7-9	CASSLGQGRDTEAFF
-	TRBJ1-2	TRBV29-1	CSGQGADGYTF
-	TRBJ2-1	TRBV20-1	CSAASGALPGNEQFF
-	TRBJ2-1	TRBV5-1	CASSLVVGSYNEQFF
-	TRBJ2-1	TRBV11-2	CASSLIFGLAGEGNEQFF
few	TRBJ1-2	TRBV20-1	CSASIPTGLEGYTF
few	TRBJ1-5	TRBV12-3/TRBV12-4	CASSTGAGGSNQPQHF
few	TRBJ2-5	TRBV2	CASRGLAGYQETQYF
-	TRBJ1-5	TRBV6-1	CASIDRVKDQPQHF
-	TRBJ1-1	TRBV9	CARSVDQGGTEAFF
-	TRBJ2-7	TRBV29-1	CSVSFNNTYEQYF
few	TRBJ2-2	TRBV27	CASSLGPGQGLNTGELFF
-	TRBJ1-1	TRBV4-2	CASSRGQSNTEAFF
-	TRBJ2-5	TRBV5-1	CASSPGRSQYF
-	TRBJ2-5	TRBV5-1	CASKRAGREETQYF
few	TRBJ1-4	TRBV7-8	CASSPLNEKLFF
-	TRBJ2-2	TRBV3-1	CASSLARGFGAGELFF
few	TRBJ2-5	TRBV14	CASSQGFLALQETQYF
-	TRBJ2-5	TRBV5-1	CASSLRDSGKTQYF
few	TRBJ2-1	TRBV20-1	CSAPSLAVYNEQFF
-	TRBJ1-2	TRBV5-1	CASSQAGTGQLYGYTF
-	TRBJ1-1	TRBV6-1	CASSPTDKWTEAFF
-	TRBJ2-5	TRBV20-1	CSAGEVQETQCF
-	TRBJ2-1	TRBV19	CASSISPRAGGFWGETQFF
-	TRBJ2-2	TRBV24-1	CATSGRDRDAGELFF
-	TRBJ1-1	TRBV3-1	CASSQEDWGEAFF
few	TRBJ2-3	TRBV7-9	CASSTLDTQYF
many	TRBJ2-5	TRBV6-5	CASSYSTTGYETQYF
few	TRBJ1-1	TRBV7-3	CASSLVGSNTEAFF
-	TRBJ2-1	TRBV5-6	CASSLGFDRTSGNEQFF
many	TRBJ1-5	TRBV29-1	CSVGGSSNQPQHF
few	TRBJ2-3	TRBV5-1	CASSLRGGLMDTQYF
-	TRBJ1-2	TRBV27	CASSPDTHYGYTF
many	TRBJ1-6	TRBV7-2	CASSFGGRNSPLHF
-	TRBJ2-7	TRBV2	CATESGASYEQYF
-	TRBJ1-2	TRBV5-1	CASSLSPFLGGYTF
-	TRBJ1-5	TRBV7-9	CASSLGGWGPQHF
-	TRBJ2-2	TRBV7-3	CASSFQAMNTGELFF
-	TRBJ2-3	TRBV7-8	CASNPPPRGADTQYF
few	TRBJ2-3	TRBV20-1	CSARIGRGTDTQYF
few	TRBJ2-3	TRBV7-9	CASSPRTSGGPGTQYF
-	TRBJ2-5	TRBV4-1	CASSQDLGTGDETQYF
-	TRBJ2-6	TRBV6-5	CASSLGGGANVLTF
few	TRBJ1-2	TRBV12-3/TRBV12-4	CASTTAYDKINYGYTF
-	TRBJ2-1	TRBV4-1	CASSQARSEGGNNEQFF
once	TRBJ1-1	TRBV5-5	CASSLSGMGEAFF
-	TRBJ2-1	TRBV11-2	CASSLMTGGHNEQFF